The 10 T cell receptor beta chains presented below share a single source sample, sequenced in a study of T-cell reconstitution after alpha-beta-depleted transplantation in children. Unique molecular identifiers were incorporated during preparation of the TCRbeta library. TCRdb recomputed calls from the PCR reads with MiXCR, one row per CDR3 protein. The data contain about 270,000 distinct CDR3 sequences, approximately 9.8% of them singletons. Sequencing used PBMCs from the stem cell graft donor, obtained from the stem cell graft. The receptors were sampled from a human donor who donated a stem cell graft to a child with SCID.

This clonotype was counted a few times. The V gene is TRBV6-5, the J gene TRBJ2-7; 8 bases are a match to TRBD1. V lost 5 bases, J lost 3 bases, and 6 bases stayed unmatched. Germline V CDR1 and CDR2: MNHEY, SVGAGI. This CDR3 contains 14 residues. The CDR3 sequence: CASSNPGTGYEQYF. The CDR3 DNA is TGTGCCAGCAGTAACCCCGGGACAGGCTACGAGCAGTACTTC.

V and J are TRBV6-2 or TRBV6-3 and TRBJ1-4; 8 bases are shared with TRBD1. The V and J ends lost 5 bases and 0 bases, in that order; junction bases with no gene match: 8. The germline gives CDR1 MNHEY, CDR2 SVGEGT. The CDR3 is made up of 17 amino acids. The CDR3 region has the DNA TGTGCCAGCAGTCGCAGACAGGGGCTTGCAACTAATGAAAAACTGTTTTTT. This translates into CASSRRQGLATNEKLFF.

This clonotype was detected a few times. V and J are TRBV29-1 and TRBJ2-2, with 7 bases aligning to TRBD1. The CDR3 runs 12 residues. V shed 4 bases, J shed 9 bases, and the junction held 5 bases outside the gene matches. The germline gives CDR1 SQVTM, CDR2 ANQGSEA. The DNA of the CDR3 is TGCAGCGTTGGAGACAGGGTCCGGGAGCTGTTTTTT. It translates to CSVGDRVRELFF.

The rearrangement joins TRBV2 to TRBJ2-1; D is unresolved. CDR3 length equals 12 residues. Trimming cost V 7 bases and J 9 bases, with 13 bases left between them. Germline V CDR1 and CDR2: SNHLY, FYNNEI. The CDR3 coding sequence is TGTGCCAGCACCGAGACAACGAGTGAGCAGTTCTTC. Translated, it gives CASTETTSEQFF. The full variable domain, in which reference TRBV2 and TRBJ2-1 provide the parts outside the CDR3, is EPEVTQTPSHQVTQMGQEVILRCVPISNHLYFYWYRQILGQKVEFLVSFYNNEISEKSEIFDDQFSVERPDGSNFTLKIRSTKLEDSAMYFCASTETTSEQFFGPGTRLTVL.

This clonotype has a count of ten or more. The chain carries TRBV5-1 and TRBJ1-6, with 7 bases that match TRBD1. The CDR3 runs to 17 residues. V shed 1 base, J shed 14 bases, and the junction held 18 bases outside the gene matches. Germline values: CDR1 SGHRS, CDR2 YFSETQ. The CDR3 bases are TGCGCCAGCAGCTTGTACGGAACGGGTGGACAGGATCCTTCCCTCCACTTT. Its protein is CASSLYGTGGQDPSLHF.

In its sample, this clonotype was seen a few times. This chain links TRBV7-9 with TRBJ1-2; 9 bases map to TRBD1. CDR3 length: 16 residues. Germline-derived CDR1 and CDR2 are SEHNR and FQNEAQ (reference sequence). With V trimmed by 0 bases and J by 3 bases, 5 bases remained unmatched. For the CDR3, the DNA is TGTGCCAGCAGCTTAGCGGGGGACAGGGAGGACTATGGCTACACCTTC. It yields the protein CASSLAGDREDYGYTF. Complete variable domain (other parts from reference TRBV7-9 and TRBJ1-2): DTGVSQNPRHKITKRGQNVTFRCDPISEHNRLYWYRQTLGQGPEFLTYFQNEAQLEKSRLLSDRFSAERPKGSFSTLEIQRTEQGDSAMYLCASSLAGDREDYGYTFGSGTRLTVV.

DNA for the CDR3: TGTGCCAGCAGCTTGGGATGGACAGGGGAAGGCGGCTACACCTTC. It codes for CASSLGWTGEGGYTF. This chain joins TRBV7-9 and TRBJ1-2; 9 nucleotides agree with TRBD1. The CDR3 is made up of 15 amino acids. Germline assignment: CDR1 SEHNR and CDR2 FQNEAQ (reference sequence). With 3 bases clipped from V and 8 bases from J, the junction kept 10 bases outside the gene matches. The full variable domain, completed using reference TRBV7-9 and TRBJ1-2, is DTGVSQNPRHKITKRGQNVTFRCDPISEHNRLYWYRQTLGQGPEFLTYFQNEAQLEKSRLLSDRFSAERPKGSFSTLEIQRTEQGDSAMYLCASSLGWTGEGGYTFGSGTRLTVV.

This clonotype was detected a few times. A much larger clone lies one base from this, so it may be a read error. This chain uses TRBV12-3 or TRBV12-4 with TRBJ2-7; no reliable D call. Between the trimmed V and J ends, which lost 3 bases and 2 bases, there was a span of 5 bases. This CDR3 is built from 12 residues. CDR3 sequence (DNA): TGTGCCAGCAGTTTCCTTCCCTACGAGCAGTACTTC. It yields the protein CASSFLPYEQYF.

This clonotype was observed many times. J is TRBJ1-1 and V is TRBV5-1; D gene ambiguous. The CDR3 has 14 residues. CDR1 and CDR2 from the germline V gene are SGHRS and YFSETQ. Trimming removed 0 bases from V and 1 base from J, with 7 bases in between. CDR3 DNA sequence: TGCGCCAGCAGCTTGGATCAGACGAACACTGAAGCTTTCTTT. It codes for CASSLDQTNTEAFF.

This clonotype was recorded a few times. The chain joins TRBV27 to TRBJ2-1; TRBD2 agrees at 12 bases. CDR1 and CDR2 from the germline V gene are MNHEY and SMNVEV (reference sequence). V lost 6 bases and J lost 5; bases outside the gene matches: 8. The CDR3 has 16 residues. The CDR3: CASRGRTSGDHNEQFF. In DNA, the CDR3 is TGTGCCAGCAGGGGGCGGACTAGCGGGGACCACAATGAGCAGTTCTTC.